This T cell receptor beta chain was sequenced for a study of T cell repertoires in cytomegalovirus infection. Across the study: From public TCR beta signatures came an indication of both CMV infection and matching HLA type.

TCRdb called the reads again in MiXCR, with one record for every CDR3 protein. The table shows around 290,000 distinct CDR3 sequences, with over 20% occurring only once. This CDR3 comprises 15 residues. Trimming cost V 2 bases and J 8 bases, with 15 bases left between them. Germline-derived CDR1 and CDR2 are MDHEN and SYDVKM. This clonotype showed up just a few times. This receptor was taken from a human donor in good health (CMV status not recorded). Some clones in this sample may be carry-over from other donors' samples. The sample comprised PBMCs. The chain employs TRBV28 and TRBJ1-4, with D possibly matching TRBD1 (5 bases). The CDR3 protein is CASSLSTGMREKLFF. The CDR3 nucleotides are TGTGCCAGCAGTTTAAGCACAGGCATGCGGGAAAAACTGTTTTTT.